The clone carrying this T cell receptor beta chain was detected ten times or more. Antigen unknown. There were TCR beta CDR3 regions amplified from RNA transcripts. HTBI primers were used for first-round RT-PCR of the TCR CDR3. TCRdb reprocessed the multiplex PCR reads via MiXCR and lists one record per CDR3 protein. The repertoire holds hundreds of thousands of distinct CDR3 sequences, with around 46% as singletons. This specimen comes from a study of T cells in Graves' hyperthyroidism and ophthalmopathy. Findings of the study overall: The model foresaw ophthalmopathy a median roughly 6 months prior to onset. Most clonotypes that expanded in the thyroid above 0.001 also showed up in blood.

CDR1 is KGHDR and CDR2 is SFDVKD in the germline V gene. CDR3 length: 15 residues. Between the trimmed V and J ends, which lost 2 bases and 2 bases, there was a span of 11 bases. The study defined stable Graves' hyperthyroidism as no ophthalmopathy progression within 18 months. A patient was excluded if there was uncontrolled infection, other autoimmune disease, pregnancy or lactation. V usage is TRBV24-1 and J usage is TRBJ1-1; tentatively, D is TRBD1 (6 bases). The source is a woman between 18 and 29 years old with Graves' hyperthyroidism. The sample comprised peripheral blood or thyroid tissue (not recorded which). The CDR3 nucleotides are TGTGCCACCAGTGATTCCGGGACACCCAACACTGAAGCTTTCTTT. Encoded protein: CATSDSGTPNTEAFF.